These 3 T cell receptor beta chains share one sample of origin, sequenced in a study of blood T cells in healthy people across ages. A second PCR of roughly 7 to 11 cycles used a sample-barcoded 5' primer and a J-beta primer mix. From the 5' RACE reads, TCRdb called clonotypes with MiXCR, one entry per CDR3 protein. Of hundreds of thousands of distinct CDR3 sequences detected, approximately 30% appear once; the ten largest clones hold about a sixth. Source material: blood. These receptors all come from a woman aged 80 or over in good health.

In its sample, this clonotype was seen many times. V gene TRBV6-2 or TRBV6-3 combines with J gene TRBJ2-5; 10 nucleotides line up with TRBD1. V dropped 3 bases and J dropped 0; count of bases not matched to a gene: 4. Germline values: CDR1 MNHEY, CDR2 SVGEGT. The CDR3 spans 16 residues. The CDR3 protein is CASSYGTGANQETQYF. The CDR3 bases are TGTGCCAGCAGTTATGGGACAGGGGCGAACCAAGAGACCCAGTACTTC.

This clonotype was recorded at least ten times. The chain links TRBV20-1 to TRBJ1-6; the match to TRBD1 covers 8 bases. Losses at the gene ends were 6 bases for V and 7 bases for J; bases not matched to a gene: 8. CDR3 size: 14 residues. Germline V gene sequence: CDR1 DFQATT, CDR2 SNEGSKA (reference sequence). The DNA of the CDR3 is TGCAGTGCCACTCAGGGGGCAGGCAATTCACCCCTCCACTTT. Its protein is CSATQGAGNSPLHF.

This chain connects TRBV20-1 to TRBJ1-1, with no clear D. There are 13 residues in the CDR3. The V and J ends lost 3 bases and 10 bases respectively, with 18 bases between them. Germline V CDR1 and CDR2: DFQATT, SNEGSKA (reference sequence). CDR3 sequence reads: CSASDNRPQGAFF. As DNA, the CDR3 is TGCAGTGCTAGTGATAACCGGCCCCAAGGAGCTTTCTTT.